This T cell receptor (beta chain) was captured by sequencing in a study of control samples from healthy donors and cancer patients. With V trimmed by 4 bases and J by 5 bases, 3 bases remained unmatched. Germline V gene lookup returns CDR1 LNHDA and CDR2 SQIVND (reference sequence). CDR3 length: 14 amino acids. Profiled with immunoSEQ multiplex PCR; TCRdb holds only in-frame clones, not every one. The sample shows some 140,000 clones, 92% of them seen only once. The specimen was blood. The chain couples TRBV19 to TRBJ1-4; 8 positions match TRBD1. The source of this sequence is a man aged 30-40 years in good health. DNA of the CDR3: TGTGCCAGTAGTACCGGACAGGGAAATGAAAAACTGTTTTTT. It codes for CASSTGQGNEKLFF.